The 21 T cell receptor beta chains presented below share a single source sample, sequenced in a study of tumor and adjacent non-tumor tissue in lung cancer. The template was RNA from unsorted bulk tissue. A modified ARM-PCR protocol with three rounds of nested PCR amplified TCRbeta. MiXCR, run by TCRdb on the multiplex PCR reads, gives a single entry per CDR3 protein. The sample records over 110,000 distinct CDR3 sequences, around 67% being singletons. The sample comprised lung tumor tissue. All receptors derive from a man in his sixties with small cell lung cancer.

CDR3 in DNA: TGTGCCAGCAGTTCCCCCTTGAGGTATGACCACACCTTC. Protein: CASSSPLRYDHTF. V usage is TRBV6-2 or TRBV6-3 and J usage is TRBJ1-2; no firm D call. This CDR3 comprises 13 residues. Trimming removed 4 bases from V and 12 bases from J, with 18 bases in between. The germline V gene has CDR1 MNHEY and CDR2 SVGEGT.

The CDR3 sequence: CASSLRGDIQETQYF. CDR3 in DNA: TGTGCCAGCAGCCTACGCGGAGATATTCAAGAGACCCAGTACTTC. This sequence joins TRBV9 and TRBJ2-5, with D hard to call. Germline V gene lookup returns CDR1 SGDLS and CDR2 YYNGEE. This CDR3 has 15 residues. Between the trimmed V and J ends, which lost 4 bases and 2 bases, there was a span of 15 bases. The variable domain in full, completed from reference TRBV9 and TRBJ2-5, reads DSGVTQTPKHLITATGQRVTLRCSPRSGDLSVYWYQQSLDQGLQFLIQYYNGEERAKGNILERFSAQQFPDLHSELNLSSLELGDSALYFCASSLRGDIQETQYFGPGTRLLVL.

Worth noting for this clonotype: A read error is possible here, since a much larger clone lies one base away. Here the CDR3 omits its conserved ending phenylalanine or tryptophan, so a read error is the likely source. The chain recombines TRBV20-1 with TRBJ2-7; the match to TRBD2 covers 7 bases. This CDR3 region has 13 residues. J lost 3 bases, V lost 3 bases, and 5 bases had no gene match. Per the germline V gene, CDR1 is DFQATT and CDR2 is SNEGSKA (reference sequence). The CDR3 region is CSARTGGIYEQYI. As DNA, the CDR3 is TGCAGTGCTAGGACGGGAGGCATCTACGAGCAGTACATC.

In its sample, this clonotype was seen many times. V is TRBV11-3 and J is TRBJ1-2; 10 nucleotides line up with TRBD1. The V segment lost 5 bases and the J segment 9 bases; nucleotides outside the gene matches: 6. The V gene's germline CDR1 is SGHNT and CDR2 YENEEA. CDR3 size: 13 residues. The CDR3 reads CASSPRDRGSYTF. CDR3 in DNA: TGTGCCAGCAGCCCAAGGGACAGGGGCAGCTACACCTTC.

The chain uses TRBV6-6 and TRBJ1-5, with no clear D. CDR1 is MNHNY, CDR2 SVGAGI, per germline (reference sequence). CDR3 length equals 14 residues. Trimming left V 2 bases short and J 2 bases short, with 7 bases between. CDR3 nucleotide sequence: TGTGCCAGCAGTTACGGTGAACGCAATCAGCCCCAGCATTTT. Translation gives CASSYGERNQPQHF.

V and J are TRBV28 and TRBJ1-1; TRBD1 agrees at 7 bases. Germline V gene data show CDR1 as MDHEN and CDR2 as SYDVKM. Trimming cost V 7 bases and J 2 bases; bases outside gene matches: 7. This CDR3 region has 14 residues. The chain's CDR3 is CASTEGQSNTEAFF. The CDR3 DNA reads TGTGCCAGCACCGAGGGACAGTCTAACACTGAAGCTTTCTTT. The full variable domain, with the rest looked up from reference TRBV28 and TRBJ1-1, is DVKVTQSSRYLVKRTGEKVFLECVQDMDHENMFWYRQDPGLGLRLIYFSYDVKMKEKGDIPEGYSVSREKKERFSLILESASTNQTSMYLCASTEGQSNTEAFFGQGTRLTVV.

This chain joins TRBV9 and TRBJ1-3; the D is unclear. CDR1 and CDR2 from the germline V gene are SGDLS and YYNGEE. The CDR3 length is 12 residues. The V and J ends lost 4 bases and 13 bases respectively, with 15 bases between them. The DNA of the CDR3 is TGTGCCAGCAGCACCGAAAGAGGCACGATATATTTT. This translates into CASSTERGTIYF.

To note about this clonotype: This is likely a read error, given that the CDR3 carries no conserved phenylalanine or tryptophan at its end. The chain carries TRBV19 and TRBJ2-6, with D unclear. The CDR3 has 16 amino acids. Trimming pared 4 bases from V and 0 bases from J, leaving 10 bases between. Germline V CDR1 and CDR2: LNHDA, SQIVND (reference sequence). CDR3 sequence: CASSRCSGSGANVLTL. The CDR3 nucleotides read TGTGCCAGTAGTAGATGTTCGGGCTCTGGGGCCAACGTCCTGACTTTA.

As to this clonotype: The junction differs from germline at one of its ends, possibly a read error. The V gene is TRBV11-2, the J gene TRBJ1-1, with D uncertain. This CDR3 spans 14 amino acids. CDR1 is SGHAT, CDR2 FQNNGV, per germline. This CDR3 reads CTSSPLGWDTEAFF. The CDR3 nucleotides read TGTACCAGCAGTCCCTTGGGTTGGGACACTGAAGCTTTCTTT.

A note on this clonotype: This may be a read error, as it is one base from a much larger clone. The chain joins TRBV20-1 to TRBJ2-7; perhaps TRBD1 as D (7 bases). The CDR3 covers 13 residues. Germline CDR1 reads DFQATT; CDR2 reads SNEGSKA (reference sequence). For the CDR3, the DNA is TGCAGTGCAGACGCGGGACAGTCCTACGGGCAGTACTTC. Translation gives CSADAGQSYGQYF.

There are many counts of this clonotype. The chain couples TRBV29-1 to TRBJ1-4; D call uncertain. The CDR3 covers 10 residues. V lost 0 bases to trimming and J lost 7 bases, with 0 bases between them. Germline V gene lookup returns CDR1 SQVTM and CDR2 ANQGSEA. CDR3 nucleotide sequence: TGCAGCGTTGAAGATGAAAAACTGTTTTTT. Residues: CSVEDEKLFF.

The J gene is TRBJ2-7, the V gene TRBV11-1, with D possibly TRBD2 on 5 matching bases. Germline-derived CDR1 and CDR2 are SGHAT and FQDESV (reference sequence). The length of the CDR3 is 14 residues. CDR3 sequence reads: CASSFGRPSYEHYV. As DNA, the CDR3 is TGTGCCAGTAGCTTTGGGAGACCCTCCTACGAGCATTACGTC.

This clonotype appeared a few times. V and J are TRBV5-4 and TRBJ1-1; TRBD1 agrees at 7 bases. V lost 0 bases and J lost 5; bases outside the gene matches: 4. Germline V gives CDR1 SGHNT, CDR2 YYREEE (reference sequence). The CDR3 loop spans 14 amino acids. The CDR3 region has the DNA TGTGCCAGCAGCTTGGAGCAGGGGGAAACTGAAGCTTTCTTT. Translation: CASSLEQGETEAFF. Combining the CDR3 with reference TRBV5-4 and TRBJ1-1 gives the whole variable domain ETGVTQSPTHLIKTRGQQVTLRCSSQSGHNTVSWYQQALGQGPQFIFQYYREEENGRGNFPPRFSGLQFPNYSSELNVNALELDDSALYLCASSLEQGETEAFFGQGTRLTVV.

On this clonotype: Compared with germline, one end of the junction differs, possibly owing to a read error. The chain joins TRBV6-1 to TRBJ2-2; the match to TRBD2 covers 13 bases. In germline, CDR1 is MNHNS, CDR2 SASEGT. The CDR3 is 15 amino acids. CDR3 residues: CASTRTSGRSGGLFF. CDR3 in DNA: TGTGCCAGCACTCGGACTAGCGGGAGATCCGGGGGGCTGTTTTTT.

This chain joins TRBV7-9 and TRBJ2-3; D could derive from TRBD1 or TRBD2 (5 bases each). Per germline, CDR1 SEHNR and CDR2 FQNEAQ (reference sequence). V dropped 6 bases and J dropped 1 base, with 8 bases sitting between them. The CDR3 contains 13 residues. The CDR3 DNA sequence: TGTGCCAGCAGAATGGGGGGCACAGATACGCAGTATTTT. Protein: CASRMGGTDTQYF.

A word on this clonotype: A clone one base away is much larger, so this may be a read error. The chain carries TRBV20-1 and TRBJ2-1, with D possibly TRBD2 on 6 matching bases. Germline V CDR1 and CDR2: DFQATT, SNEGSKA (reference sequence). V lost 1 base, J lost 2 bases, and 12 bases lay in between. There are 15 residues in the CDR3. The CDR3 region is CSARARTTPYNEQFF. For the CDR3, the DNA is TGCAGTGCTAGAGCACGGACTACCCCCTACAATGAGCAGTTCTTC.

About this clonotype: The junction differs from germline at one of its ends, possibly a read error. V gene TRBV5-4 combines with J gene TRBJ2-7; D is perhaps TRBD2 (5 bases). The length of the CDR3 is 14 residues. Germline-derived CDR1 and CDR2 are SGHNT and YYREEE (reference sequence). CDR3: CASSYKRTLYEQYF. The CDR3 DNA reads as TGTGCCAGCAGCTATAAGCGGACGCTCTACGAGCAATACTTC.

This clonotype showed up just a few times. The CDR3 is CASIRQGVNTFF. CDR3 nucleotides: TGTGCCAGCATCCGACAGGGTGTCAATACTTTCTTT. The chain is built from TRBV6-5 and TRBJ1-1; 7 bases map to TRBD1. CDR3 size: 12 residues. Germline V lookup: CDR1 MNHEY, CDR2 SVGAGI. V trimming: 7 bases; J trimming: 12 bases; junction bases outside the gene matches: 11.

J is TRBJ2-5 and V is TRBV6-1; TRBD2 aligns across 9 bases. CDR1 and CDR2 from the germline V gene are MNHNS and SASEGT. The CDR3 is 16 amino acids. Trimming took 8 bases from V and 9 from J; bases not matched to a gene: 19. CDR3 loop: CASGGGVAGVQEAQYF. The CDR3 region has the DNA TGTGCCAGCGGTGGTGGGGTAGCGGGAGTACAGGAGGCCCAGTACTTC.

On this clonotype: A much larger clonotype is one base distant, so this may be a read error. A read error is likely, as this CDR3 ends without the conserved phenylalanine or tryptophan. CDR3: CATSDQRSNYGYTS. CDR3 DNA sequence: TGTGCCACCAGTGATCAGCGTTCTAACTATGGCTACACCTCC. The V call is TRBV24-1, the J call TRBJ1-2; D gene uncertain. The CDR3 length is 14 residues. Trimming pared 3 bases from V and 0 bases from J, leaving 7 bases between. Germline V gives CDR1 KGHDR, CDR2 SFDVKD.

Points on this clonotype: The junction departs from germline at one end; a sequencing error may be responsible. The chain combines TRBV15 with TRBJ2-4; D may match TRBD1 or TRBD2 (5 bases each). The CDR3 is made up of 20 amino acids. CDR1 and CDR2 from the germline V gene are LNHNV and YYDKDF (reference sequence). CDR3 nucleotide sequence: TGTGCCACCAGTAGAGGGTCTCAGGGAAATACGGCCTATTCCAAAAACATTCAGTACTTC. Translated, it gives CATSRGSQGNTAYSKNIQYF.